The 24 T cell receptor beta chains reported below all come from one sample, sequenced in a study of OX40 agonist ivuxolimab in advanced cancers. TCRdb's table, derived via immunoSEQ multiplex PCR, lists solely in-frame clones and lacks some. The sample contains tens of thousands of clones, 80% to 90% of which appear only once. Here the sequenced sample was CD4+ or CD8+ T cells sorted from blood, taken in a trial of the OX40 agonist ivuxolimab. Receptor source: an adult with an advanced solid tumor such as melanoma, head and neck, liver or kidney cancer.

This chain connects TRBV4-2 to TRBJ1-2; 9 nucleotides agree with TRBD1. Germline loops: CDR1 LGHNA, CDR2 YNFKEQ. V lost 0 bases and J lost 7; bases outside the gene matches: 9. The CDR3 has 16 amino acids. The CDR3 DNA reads TGTGCCAGCAGCCAAGACGGGACAGGGAGTATCCGTGGCTACACCTTC. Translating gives CASSQDGTGSIRGYTF.

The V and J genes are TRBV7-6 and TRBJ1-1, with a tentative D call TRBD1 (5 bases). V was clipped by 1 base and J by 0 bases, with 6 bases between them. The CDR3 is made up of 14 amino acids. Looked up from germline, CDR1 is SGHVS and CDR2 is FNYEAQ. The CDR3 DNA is TGTGCCAGCAGCTTAGGAGGGGTGAACACTGAAGCTTTCTTT. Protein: CASSLGGVNTEAFF.

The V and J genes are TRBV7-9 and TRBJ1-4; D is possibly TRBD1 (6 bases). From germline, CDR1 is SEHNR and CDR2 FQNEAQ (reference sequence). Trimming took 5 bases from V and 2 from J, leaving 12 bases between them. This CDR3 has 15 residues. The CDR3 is CASSQRQATNEKLFF. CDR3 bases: TGTGCCAGCAGCCAGAGACAGGCCACTAATGAAAAACTGTTTTTT.

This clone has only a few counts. CDR3 residues: CASSLGGYGEQYF. The CDR3 nucleotides read TGTGCCAGCAGCTTAGGGGGGTATGGCGAGCAGTACTTC. The chain links TRBV11-2 to TRBJ2-7; the D call may be TRBD1 or TRBD2 (5 bases each). This CDR3 has 13 amino acids. V lost 1 base and J lost 6, with 10 bases in between. CDR1 and CDR2 (germline): SGHAT, FQNNGV.

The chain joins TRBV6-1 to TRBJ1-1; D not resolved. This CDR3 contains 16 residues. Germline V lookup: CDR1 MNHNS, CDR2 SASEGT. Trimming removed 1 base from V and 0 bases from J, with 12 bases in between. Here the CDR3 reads CASSEDSSYMNTEAFF. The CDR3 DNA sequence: TGTGCCAGCAGTGAAGATTCTAGTTATATGAACACTGAAGCTTTCTTT.

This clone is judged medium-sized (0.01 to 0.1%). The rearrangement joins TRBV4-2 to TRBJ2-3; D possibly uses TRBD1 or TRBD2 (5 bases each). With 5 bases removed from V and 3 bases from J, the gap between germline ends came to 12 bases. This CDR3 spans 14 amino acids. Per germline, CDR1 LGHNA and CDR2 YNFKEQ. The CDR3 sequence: CASSSSGGTDTQYF. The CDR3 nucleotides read TGTGCCAGCAGCTCTTCTGGGGGTACAGATACGCAGTATTTT.

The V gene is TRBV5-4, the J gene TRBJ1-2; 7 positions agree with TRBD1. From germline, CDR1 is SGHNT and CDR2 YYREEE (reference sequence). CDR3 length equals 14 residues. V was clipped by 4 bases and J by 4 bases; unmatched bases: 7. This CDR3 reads CASSPTGLTYGYTF. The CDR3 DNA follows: TGTGCCAGCAGCCCGACAGGGCTTACCTATGGCTACACCTTC.

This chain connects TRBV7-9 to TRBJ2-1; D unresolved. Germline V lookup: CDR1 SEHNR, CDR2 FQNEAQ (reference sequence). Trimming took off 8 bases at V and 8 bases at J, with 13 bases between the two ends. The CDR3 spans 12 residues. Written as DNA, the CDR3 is TGTGCCAGCCGTGGCGAGAACCATGAGCAGTTCTTC. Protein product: CASRGENHEQFF.

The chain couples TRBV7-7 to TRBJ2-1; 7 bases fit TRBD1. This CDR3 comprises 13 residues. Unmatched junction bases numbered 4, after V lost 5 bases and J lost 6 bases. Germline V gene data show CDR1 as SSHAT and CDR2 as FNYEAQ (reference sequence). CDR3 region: CASSPPGGNEQFF. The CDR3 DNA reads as TGTGCCAGCAGCCCCCCAGGGGGCAATGAGCAGTTCTTC.

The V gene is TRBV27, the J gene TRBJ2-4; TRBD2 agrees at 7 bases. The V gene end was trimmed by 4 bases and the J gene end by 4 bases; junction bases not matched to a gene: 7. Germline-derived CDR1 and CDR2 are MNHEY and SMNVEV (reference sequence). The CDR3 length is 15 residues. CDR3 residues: CASSSVLASKNIQYF. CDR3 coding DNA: TGTGCCAGCAGTTCGGTACTAGCGAGTAAAAACATTCAGTACTTC.

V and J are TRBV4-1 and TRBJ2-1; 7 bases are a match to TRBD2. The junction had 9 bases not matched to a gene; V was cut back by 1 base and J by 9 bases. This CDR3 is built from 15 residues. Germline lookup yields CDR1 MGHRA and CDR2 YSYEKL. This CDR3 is CASSQVSSGSGEQFF. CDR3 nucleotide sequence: TGCGCCAGCAGCCAAGTCTCTAGCGGATCGGGTGAGCAGTTCTTC.

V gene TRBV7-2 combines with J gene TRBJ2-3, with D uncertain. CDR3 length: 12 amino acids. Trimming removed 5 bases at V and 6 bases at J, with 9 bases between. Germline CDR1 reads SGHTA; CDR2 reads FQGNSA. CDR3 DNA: TGTGCCAGCAGCCGGCTTGTGGATACGCAGTATTTT. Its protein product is CASSRLVDTQYF.

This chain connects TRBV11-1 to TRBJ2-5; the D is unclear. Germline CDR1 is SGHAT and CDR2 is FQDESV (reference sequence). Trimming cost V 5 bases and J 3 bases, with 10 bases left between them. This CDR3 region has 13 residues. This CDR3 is CASSPTREETQYF. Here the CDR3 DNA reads TGTGCCAGCAGCCCTACCCGAGAAGAGACCCAGTACTTC.

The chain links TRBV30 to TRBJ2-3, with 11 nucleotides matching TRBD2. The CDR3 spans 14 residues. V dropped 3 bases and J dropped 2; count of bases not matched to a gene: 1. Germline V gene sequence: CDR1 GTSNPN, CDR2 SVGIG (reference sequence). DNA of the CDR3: TGTGCCTGGAGACTAGCGGGGGACACAGATACGCAGTATTTT. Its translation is CAWRLAGDTDTQYF. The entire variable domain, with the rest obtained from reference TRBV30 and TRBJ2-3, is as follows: SQTIHQWPATLVQPVGSPLSLECTVEGTSNPNLYWYRQAAGRGLQLLFYSVGIGQISSEVPQNLSASRPQDRQFILSSKKLLLSDSGFYLCAWRLAGDTDTQYFGPGTRLTVL.

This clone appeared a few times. CDR3 in amino acids: CASGGSSNQPQHF. In nucleotides, the CDR3 is TGCGCCAGCGGCGGAAGCAGCAATCAGCCCCAGCATTTT. The rearrangement joins TRBV10-2 to TRBJ1-5; no reliable D call. Germline assignment: CDR1 WSHSY and CDR2 SAAADI. This CDR3 contains 13 residues. V lost 8 bases and J 1 base, leaving 9 bases between the germline ends.

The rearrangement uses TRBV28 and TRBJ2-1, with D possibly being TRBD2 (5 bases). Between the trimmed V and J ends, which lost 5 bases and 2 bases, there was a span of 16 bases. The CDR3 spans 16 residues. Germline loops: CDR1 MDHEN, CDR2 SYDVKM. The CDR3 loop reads CASSGPWSGAYNEQFF. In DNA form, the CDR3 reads TGTGCCAGCAGTGGCCCCTGGAGCGGAGCCTACAATGAGCAGTTCTTC.

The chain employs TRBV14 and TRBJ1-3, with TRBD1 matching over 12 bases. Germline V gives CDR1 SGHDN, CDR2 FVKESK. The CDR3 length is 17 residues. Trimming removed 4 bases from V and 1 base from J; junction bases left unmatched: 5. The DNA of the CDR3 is TGTGCCAGCAGCCCCTGGGGACAGGGGGCATCTGGAAACACCATATATTTT. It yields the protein CASSPWGQGASGNTIYF. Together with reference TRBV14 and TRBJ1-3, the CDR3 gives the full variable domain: EAGVTQFPSHSVIEKGQTVTLRCDPISGHDNLYWYRRVMGKEIKFLLHFVKESKQDESGMPNNRFLAERTGGTYSTLKVQPAELEDSGVYFCASSPWGQGASGNTIYFGEGSWLTVV.

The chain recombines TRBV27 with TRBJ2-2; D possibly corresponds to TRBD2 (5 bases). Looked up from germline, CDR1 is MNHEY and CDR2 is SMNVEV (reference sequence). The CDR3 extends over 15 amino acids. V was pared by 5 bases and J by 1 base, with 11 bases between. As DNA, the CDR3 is TGTGCCAGCAGTCTGGGTGGAGGGAACACCGGGGAGCTGTTTTTT. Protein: CASSLGGGNTGELFF.

The CDR3 protein is CAISETMGSGNTIYF. DNA for the CDR3: TGTGCCATCAGTGAAACCATGGGCTCTGGAAACACCATATATTTT. This chain joins TRBV10-3 and TRBJ1-3; D not resolved. V lost 3 bases and J lost 0, with 9 bases in between. In germline, CDR1 is ENHRY, CDR2 SYGVKD. The CDR3 is 15 amino acids.

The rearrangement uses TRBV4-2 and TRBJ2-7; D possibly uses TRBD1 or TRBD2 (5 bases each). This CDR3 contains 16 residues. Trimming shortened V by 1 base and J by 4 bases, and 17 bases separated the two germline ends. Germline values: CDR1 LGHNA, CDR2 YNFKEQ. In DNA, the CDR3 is TGTGCCAGCAGCCAAGGCGCCGGGACGACCCTATACGAGCAGTACTTC. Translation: CASSQGAGTTLYEQYF.

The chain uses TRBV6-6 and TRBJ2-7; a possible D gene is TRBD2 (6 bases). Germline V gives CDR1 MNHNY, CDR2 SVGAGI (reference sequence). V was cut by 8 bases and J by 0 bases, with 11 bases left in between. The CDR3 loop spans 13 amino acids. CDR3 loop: CASEGEVSYEQYF. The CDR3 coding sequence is TGTGCCAGCGAAGGGGAGGTCTCCTACGAGCAGTACTTC.

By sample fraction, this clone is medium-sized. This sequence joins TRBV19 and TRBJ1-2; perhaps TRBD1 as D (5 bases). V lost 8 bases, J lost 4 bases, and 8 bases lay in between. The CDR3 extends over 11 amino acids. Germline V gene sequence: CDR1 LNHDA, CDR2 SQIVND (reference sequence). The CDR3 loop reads CASLDSYGYTF. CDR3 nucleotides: TGTGCCAGTCTTGACAGCTATGGCTACACCTTC.

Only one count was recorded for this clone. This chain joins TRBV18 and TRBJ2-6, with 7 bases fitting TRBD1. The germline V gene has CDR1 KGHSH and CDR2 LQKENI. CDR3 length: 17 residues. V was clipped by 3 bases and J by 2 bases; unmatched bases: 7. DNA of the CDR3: TGTGCCAGCTCACCTAACAGGGGACAAACTGGGGCCAACGTCCTGACTTTC. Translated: CASSPNRGQTGANVLTF.

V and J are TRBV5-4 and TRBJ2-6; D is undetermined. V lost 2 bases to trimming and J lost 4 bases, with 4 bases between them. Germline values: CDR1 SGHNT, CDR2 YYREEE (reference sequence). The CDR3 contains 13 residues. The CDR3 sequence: CASSFSGANVLTF. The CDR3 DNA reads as TGTGCCAGCAGCTTTAGCGGGGCCAACGTCCTGACTTTC.